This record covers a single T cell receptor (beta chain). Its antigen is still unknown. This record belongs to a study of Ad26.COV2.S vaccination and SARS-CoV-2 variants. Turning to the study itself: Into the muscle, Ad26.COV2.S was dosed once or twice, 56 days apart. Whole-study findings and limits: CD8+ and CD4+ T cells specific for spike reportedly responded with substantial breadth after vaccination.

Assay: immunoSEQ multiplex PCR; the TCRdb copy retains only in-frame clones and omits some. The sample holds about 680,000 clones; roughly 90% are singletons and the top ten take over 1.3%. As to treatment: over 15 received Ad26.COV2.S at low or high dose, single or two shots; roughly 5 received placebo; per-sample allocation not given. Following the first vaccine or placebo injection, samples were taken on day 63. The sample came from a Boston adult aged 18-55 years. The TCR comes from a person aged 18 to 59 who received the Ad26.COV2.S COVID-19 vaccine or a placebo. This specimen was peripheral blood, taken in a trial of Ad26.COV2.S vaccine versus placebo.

CDR3 loop: CAWRQSLTRGLNTYEQYF. CDR3 DNA sequence: TGTGCCTGGAGACAATCGCTTACCAGGGGATTGAACACCTACGAGCAGTACTTC. The chain combines TRBV30 with TRBJ2-7; D perhaps matches TRBD1 (6 bases). The CDR3 has 18 residues. The germline V gene encodes CDR1 GTSNPN and CDR2 SVGIG (reference sequence). The ends were cut back, 3 bases at V and 2 bases at J, with 26 bases in the middle.